The 29 T cell receptor beta chains in this list originate from one sample, sequenced in a study of T cell responses to AZD1222 COVID-19 vaccine. The repertoire was sequenced with immunoSEQ multiplex PCR; TCRdb's copy has only in-frame clones and lacks some. The sample lists about 110,000 clones; roughly 86% were seen once. Material: peripheral blood, obtained on day 0 of MenACWY control vaccination. The receptors come from an adult in good health.

This rearrangement joins TRBV24-1 to TRBJ1-5, with D unclear. CDR1 is KGHDR, CDR2 SFDVKD, per germline. Between the trimmed V and J ends, which lost 7 bases and 1 base, there was a span of 10 bases. This CDR3 contains 14 residues. CDR3 region: CATSPLGSNQPQHF. CDR3 nucleotides: TGTGCCACCAGCCCACTGGGAAGCAATCAGCCCCAGCATTTT.

The chain carries TRBV15 and TRBJ2-7; D remains ambiguous. V lost 0 bases, J lost 4 bases, and 7 bases lay in between. The CDR3 totals 13 residues. Germline values: CDR1 LNHNV, CDR2 YYDKDF (reference sequence). The CDR3 bases are TGTGCCACCAGCAGAGATTACGGATACGAGCAGTACTTC. Translated, it gives CATSRDYGYEQYF. The entire variable domain, with the rest obtained from reference TRBV15 and TRBJ2-7, is as follows: DAMVIQNPRYQVTQFGKPVTLSCSQTLNHNVMYWYQQKSSQAPKLLFHYYDKDFNNEADTPDNFQSRRPNTSFCFLDIRSPGLGDTAMYLCATSRDYGYEQYFGPGTRLTVT.

This chain links TRBV10-3 with TRBJ2-2; a weak D match, TRBD1 (6 bases). The germline CDR1 and CDR2 sequences are ENHRY and SYGVKD. The CDR3 covers 13 residues. Trimming took off 9 bases at V and 0 bases at J, with 8 bases between the two ends. The CDR3 bases are TGTGCCATTGGGACACCGAACACCGGGGAGCTGTTTTTT. Its protein product is CAIGTPNTGELFF.

There are a few counts of this clone. V gene TRBV27 combines with J gene TRBJ1-1; D is perhaps TRBD1 (5 bases). Looked up from germline, CDR1 is MNHEY and CDR2 is SMNVEV (reference sequence). The CDR3 loop spans 13 amino acids. V was cut by 6 bases and J by 5 bases, with 13 bases left in between. In nucleotides, the CDR3 is TGTGCCAGCAGAGGCCGGGGGAGGACTGAAGCTTTCTTT. As protein: CASRGRGRTEAFF.

V usage is TRBV11-3 and J usage is TRBJ1-1, with unresolved D. Looked up from germline, CDR1 is SGHNT and CDR2 is YENEEA. The ends were cut back, 4 bases at V and 0 bases at J, with 6 bases in the middle. This CDR3 contains 13 residues. The CDR3 DNA reads TGTGCCAGCAGCTCTCAGATGAACACTGAAGCTTTCTTT. This translates into CASSSQMNTEAFF.

The rearrangement links TRBV5-6 to TRBJ1-4; TRBD1 matches 8 bases. CDR1 is SGHDT and CDR2 is YYEEEE in the germline V gene. The length of the CDR3 is 16 residues. V lost 5 bases and J lost 3; bases outside the gene matches: 9. The CDR3: CASRQNGGQANEKLFF. CDR3 sequence (DNA): TGTGCCAGCAGACAGAACGGGGGACAGGCTAATGAAAAACTGTTTTTT.

The rearrangement uses TRBV19 and TRBJ2-1, with 13 positions matching TRBD2. The CDR3 sequence is 21 residues long. The germline V gene has CDR1 LNHDA and CDR2 SQIVND (reference sequence). V lost 4 bases, J lost 8 bases, and 23 bases stayed unmatched. Here the CDR3 reads CASSTNRWVPGTSGNGHEQFF. The CDR3 DNA sequence: TGTGCCAGTAGTACAAACCGTTGGGTTCCTGGGACTAGCGGGAATGGGCATGAGCAGTTCTTC.

This clone was seen a single time. This chain uses TRBV28 with TRBJ1-5; D remains unclear. This CDR3 comprises 15 residues. Germline CDR1 reads MDHEN; CDR2 reads SYDVKM. V lost 5 bases and J lost 4, with 15 bases in between. CDR3 bases: TGTGCCAGCAGTACCGGCGGTGATGGAAATCAGCCCCAGCATTTT. It encodes CASSTGGDGNQPQHF.

The J gene is TRBJ1-5, the V gene TRBV2; D gene uncertain. Germline assignment: CDR1 SNHLY and CDR2 FYNNEI. The CDR3 consists of 15 residues. V lost 6 bases and J lost 1, with 13 bases in between. The CDR3 is CASSDSVRSNQPQHF. The CDR3 DNA follows: TGTGCCAGCAGCGATTCGGTCCGCAGCAATCAGCCCCAGCATTTT. Drawing the rest from reference TRBV2 and TRBJ1-5, the complete variable domain is EPEVTQTPSHQVTQMGQEVILRCVPISNHLYFYWYRQILGQKVEFLVSFYNNEISEKSEIFDDQFSVERPDGSNFTLKIRSTKLEDSAMYFCASSDSVRSNQPQHFGDGTRLSIL.

The V gene is TRBV15, the J gene TRBJ1-3, with TRBD1 identical over 8 bases. This CDR3 region has 16 residues. The junction had 9 bases not matched to a gene; V was cut back by 5 bases and J by 3 bases. The germline gives CDR1 LNHNV, CDR2 YYDKDF (reference sequence). Here the CDR3 reads CATSPLPDRDGNTIYF. The DNA for the CDR3 is TGTGCCACCAGCCCCCTACCGGACAGGGATGGAAACACCATATATTTT.

The chain recombines TRBV4-3 with TRBJ2-1; no reliable D call. CDR3 length: 16 amino acids. V was trimmed by 1 base and J by 5 bases, leaving 15 bases between them. Germline CDR1 LGHNA, CDR2 YSLEER. The CDR3 reads CASSQVPSWVDNEQFF. The CDR3 nucleotides read TGCGCCAGCAGCCAAGTTCCTAGTTGGGTCGACAATGAGCAGTTCTTC.

This chain links TRBV5-6 with TRBJ1-2, with 9 bases lining up with TRBD1. Germline lookup yields CDR1 SGHDT and CDR2 YYEEEE. The length of the CDR3 is 13 residues. J gave up 7 bases and V 4 bases, and 5 bases lay outside the gene matches. The DNA for the CDR3 is TGTGCCAGCAGCCTGGGACAGGGAGCTGGCTACACCTTC. Its translation: CASSLGQGAGYTF.

This chain links TRBV20-1 with TRBJ2-3; no clear D gene. The V end was cut by 6 bases, the J end by 8 bases, with 9 bases between. This CDR3 has 10 residues. Germline CDR1 is DFQATT and CDR2 is SNEGSKA (reference sequence). The DNA of the CDR3 is TGCAGTGCATTAAAGGGTACGCAGTATTTT. Its translation: CSALKGTQYF.

This clone was observed once. The rearrangement links TRBV24-1 to TRBJ2-1, with 8 bases aligning to TRBD1. Trimming at V came to 4 bases and at J to 9 bases, leaving 10 bases not matched to a gene. Germline CDR1 is KGHDR and CDR2 is SFDVKD. This CDR3 has 15 amino acids. CDR3 sequence: CATSDPPAGGGEQFF. The CDR3 DNA sequence: TGTGCCACCAGTGACCCCCCCGCAGGGGGCGGTGAGCAGTTCTTC.

The V call is TRBV11-2, the J call TRBJ1-1; no clear D. The V gene's germline CDR1 is SGHAT and CDR2 FQNNGV. The CDR3 consists of 15 residues. V was trimmed by 3 bases and J by 5 bases, leaving 16 bases between them. The CDR3: CASSFFLQESTEAFF. Written as DNA, the CDR3 is TGTGCCAGCAGCTTTTTTTTGCAGGAGTCGACTGAAGCTTTCTTT. The variable domain in full, with the rest retrieved from reference TRBV11-2 and TRBJ1-1, is EAGVAQSPRYKIIEKRQSVAFWCNPISGHATLYWYQQILGQGPKLLIQFQNNGVVDDSQLPKDRFSAERLKGVDSTLKIQPAKLEDSAVYLCASSFFLQESTEAFFGQGTRLTVV.

This chain uses TRBV19 with TRBJ1-6, with D unresolved. V lost 3 bases and J lost 8, with 8 bases in between. The CDR3 extends over 13 amino acids. CDR1 LNHDA and CDR2 SQIVND come from the germline V gene (reference sequence). The CDR3 is CASSILRDSPLHF. The CDR3 DNA reads TGTGCCAGTAGTATTCTGCGGGATTCACCCCTCCACTTT.

V and J are TRBV20-1 and TRBJ1-1; D unresolved. CDR1 and CDR2 from the germline V gene are DFQATT and SNEGSKA (reference sequence). The CDR3 is 14 residues long. The germline V and J ends were trimmed by 3 bases and 0 bases, with 11 bases remaining between them. CDR3 coding DNA: TGCAGTGCTAGTTCCGGGTCGGTGAACACTGAAGCTTTCTTT. This encodes CSASSGSVNTEAFF.

This sequence joins TRBV7-6 and TRBJ2-5, with D hard to call. The CDR3 is 14 residues long. CDR1 and CDR2 from the germline V gene are SGHVS and FNYEAQ. V dropped 0 bases and J dropped 4 bases, with 9 bases sitting between them. This chain's CDR3 is CASSLAGQRETQYF. The CDR3 DNA reads as TGTGCCAGCAGCTTAGCCGGCCAAAGAGAGACCCAGTACTTC.

CDR3 protein: CASSYAGGGNTEAFF. The CDR3 coding sequence is TGTGCCAGCAGTTACGCAGGGGGAGGGAACACTGAAGCTTTCTTT. The chain recombines TRBV6-2 or TRBV6-3 with TRBJ1-1, with TRBD1 matching over 7 bases. Germline V CDR1 and CDR2: MNHEY, SVGEGT. CDR3 length: 15 residues. Germline trimming cut 2 bases from V and 1 base from J; bases unmatched to any gene: 4.

The chain has TRBV6-5 and TRBJ2-6; D gene ambiguous. Germline loops: CDR1 MNHEY, CDR2 SVGAGI. The CDR3 sequence is 15 residues long. V lost 2 bases and J 1 base, leaving 6 bases between the germline ends. In DNA form, the CDR3 reads TGTGCCAGCAGTTACGGTCCTTCTGGGGCCAACGTCCTGACTTTC. Translated, it gives CASSYGPSGANVLTF.

The rearrangement links TRBV28 to TRBJ1-3, with D possibly TRBD1 on 5 matching bases. Deletions cut 7 bases from V and 4 bases from J, with 17 bases between. The CDR3 loop spans 15 amino acids. The germline CDR1 and CDR2 sequences are MDHEN and SYDVKM. The CDR3 sequence: CASIMGGFAGNTIYF. The CDR3 bases are TGTGCCAGCATTATGGGGGGATTCGCAGGAAACACCATATATTTT.

The rearrangement links TRBV14 to TRBJ2-1; 8 nucleotides line up with TRBD1. V lost 2 bases, J lost 7 bases, and 7 bases stayed unmatched. The CDR3 is made up of 15 amino acids. Germline-derived CDR1 and CDR2 are SGHDN and FVKESK. The CDR3 loop is CASSQFSGGRNEQFF. The CDR3, as DNA: TGTGCCAGCAGCCAATTTTCAGGGGGCCGAAATGAGCAGTTCTTC.

The chain recombines TRBV6-5 with TRBJ2-7; 7 nucleotides align to TRBD2. Germline values: CDR1 MNHEY, CDR2 SVGAGI. CDR3 length equals 13 residues. Unmatched junction bases numbered 9, after V lost 7 bases and J lost 6 bases. As DNA, the CDR3 is TGTGCCAGCAAGCGTGGTGGGGGGGTCGAGCAGTACTTC. Protein product: CASKRGGGVEQYF.

This sequence joins TRBV27 and TRBJ1-4, with unresolved D. The CDR3 runs to 15 residues. Per the germline V gene, CDR1 is MNHEY and CDR2 is SMNVEV (reference sequence). V dropped 9 bases and J dropped 2 bases, with 16 bases sitting between them. The CDR3, as DNA: TGTGCCAGTACTCCATCACAGAACACTAATGAAAAACTGTTTTTT. Translated: CASTPSQNTNEKLFF.

There are a few counts of this clone. This chain joins TRBV19 and TRBJ1-4; D is unresolved. V dropped 3 bases and J dropped 8 bases, with 22 bases sitting between them. This CDR3 contains 17 residues. In germline, CDR1 is LNHDA, CDR2 SQIVND (reference sequence). In DNA, the CDR3 is TGTGCCAGTAGTATTTTTTGGAGGGTTGAGGGTTTGGAAAAACTGTTTTTT. Protein sequence: CASSIFWRVEGLEKLFF.

The J gene is TRBJ1-5, the V gene TRBV15; D is ambiguous. Per the germline V gene, CDR1 is LNHNV and CDR2 is YYDKDF (reference sequence). V was shortened by 5 bases and J by 3 bases, with 17 bases between the two germline ends. There are 16 residues in the CDR3. Here the CDR3 DNA reads TGTGCCACCAGCCCCACCTTAACGGTCTCCAATCAGCCCCAGCATTTT. Protein: CATSPTLTVSNQPQHF.

V and J are TRBV9 and TRBJ2-3; tentatively, D is TRBD1 (5 bases). CDR1 and CDR2 from the germline V gene are SGDLS and YYNGEE. Trimming removed 4 bases from V and 1 base from J, with 16 bases in between. There are 16 residues in the CDR3. The CDR3 region is CASSKRTGLRTDTQYF. The CDR3 DNA reads as TGTGCCAGCAGCAAACGTACAGGTCTGCGCACAGATACGCAGTATTTT.

The count of this clone is one. One end of the junction does not line up with germline, which may come from a read error. The V gene is TRBV28, the J gene TRBJ1-2, with 10 bases identical to TRBD1. From germline, CDR1 is MDHEN and CDR2 SYDVKM. The CDR3 spans 17 residues. The CDR3 sequence is CASSLSVRDRGPHGYTF. DNA for the CDR3: TGTGCCAGCAGCTTATCGGTCCGGGACAGGGGACCCCATGGCTACACCTTC.

This clone was counted once. The V and J genes are TRBV6-1 and TRBJ2-5, with D tentatively TRBD1 (5 bases). Germline CDR1 MNHNS, CDR2 SASEGT. The CDR3 consists of 15 residues. V lost 3 bases, J lost 5 bases, and 16 bases lay in between. CDR3 sequence reads: CASSEGTGGVETQYF. CDR3 nucleotide sequence: TGTGCCAGCAGTGAGGGTACAGGTGGGGTGGAGACCCAGTACTTC.